The clone carrying this T cell receptor (beta chain) showed up just a few times. Its antigen is currently unknown. One entry per CDR3 protein results from TCRdb running MiXCR on the 5' RACE reads. The repertoire includes about 470,000 distinct CDR3 sequences, 20% to 30% of them detected once, and under 15% sits in the top ten. The source of the sample is a study of T-cell memory formation after mild COVID-19. Study findings and constraints: Day 15 to 85 contracting clones showed balanced CD4/CD8; later expanders leaned CD4+.

V dropped 2 bases and J dropped 5 bases, with 9 bases sitting between them. The germline V gene encodes CDR1 KGHDR and CDR2 SFDVKD. There are 14 residues in the CDR3. The source of this sequence is an adult woman who had mild COVID-19 (a few samples of this study predate the infection). Cell type and time point are not known. The V and J genes are TRBV24-1 and TRBJ2-1; D might be TRBD2 (5 bases). Sample: PBMCs or a T cell subset sorted from them (not recorded which). This chain's CDR3 is CATSDYGMNNEQFF. DNA for the CDR3: TGTGCCACCAGTGATTACGGGATGAACAATGAGCAGTTCTTC.